Given below is one T cell receptor beta chain in context. Its antigen is not yet known. No much larger clone is present one base from it, and per-base qualities are unavailable. TCRbeta CDR3 regions were sequenced with the immunoSEQ Assay. After extraction, genomic DNA underwent amplification by bias-controlled multiplex PCR, followed by high-throughput sequencing. The original methods were these. To quantify the absolute abundance of every unique TCRbeta CDR3 region, sequences were collapsed and filtered. Usable DNA was measured by amplifying reference genes present in all nucleated cells, and TCRbeta template counts were normalized to that usable DNA to estimate T cell fraction. Repertoire TCRs were annotated as SARS-CoV-2-specific when V gene, CDR3 amino acid sequence and J gene were exactly matched to a known reactive TCR set. The reference SARS-CoV-2 TCR set was derived from MIRA and filtered for enrichment in COVID-19-positive ImmuneCODE repertoires, a step that removed public or cross-reactive TCRs. Using the MIRA antigens, annotated TCRs were further analysed by specific ORF or by position within an ORF. Breadth was defined as the number of annotated unique rearrangements divided by the total number of unique productive rearrangements, and depth was defined as the summed frequency of the annotated unique rearrangements. TCR breadth was compared between groups using two-sided Wilcoxon rank-sum tests. What TCRdb holds here is the immuneACCESS table cut down to in-frame rearrangements. Part of the clones is not present; checked against another copy, under half of the missing clones reflect an unresolved V gene, and the others are unexplained. V, J and clone size reflect that table, while D and trimming were determined from the DNA. Within this sample are approximately 420,000 clones, with approximately 90% of them counted one time only. 3.5% of the sample lies in the top ten.

This entry belongs to a study of Ad26.COV2.S vaccination and SARS-CoV-2 variants (dated by TCRdb to the early 2020s). Turning to the overall study: Donors in the vaccine arm were drawn from COV1001, a phase I-IIa trial of Ad26.COV2.S in healthy adults that was multicentre, randomized, double-blind and placebo-controlled. Ad26.COV2.S was given intramuscularly at 5x10^10 or 1x10^11 viral particles, as a single shot or as two shots 56 days apart. TCRbeta repertoire sequencing served as the tool for gauging how specific and how broad the SARS-CoV-2-reactive T cell receptors were following Ad26.COV2.S vaccination. Participants in the trial were split at random into five groups of five each, receiving low-dose or high-dose Ad26.COV2.S once or twice, or else placebo on both occasions. Investigators remained blinded to trial group allocation during experiments and outcome assessment. The TCR-sequenced set comprised around 30 samples: 19 Ad26.COV2.S vaccine recipients, 5 placebo recipients and 8 SARS-CoV-2 convalescent individuals.

The full study reports these points: Non-spike TCR breadth was comparable between vaccine and placebo recipients, consistent with the vaccine containing only spike. Compared with placebo recipients, Ad26.COV2.S recipients showed higher spike-specific TCR breadth (P = 0.0014). According to the authors, total T cell responses may have been underestimated by the TCR breadth and depth analyses. The study was not powered for comparison of responses between vaccine doses or regimens. After vaccination, spike-specific CD8+ and CD4+ T cell responses were reported to show substantial breadth.

Spanning cysteine to phenylalanine, the CDR3 consists of 13 amino acids. Of all the DNA, just the CDR3 is kept, 39 bases in frame from base 1. CDR1 and CDR2 are drawn from the germline V gene: SGHAT, FQNNGV. The junction shows trimming of 5 bases on V and 5 bases on J, plus 9 bases between the germline ends. In light of the paper, this sample's treatment or condition label describes: 15 to 20 received Ad26.COV2.S at low or high dose, single or two shots; several received placebo; per-sample allocation not given. For vaccine and placebo recipients, the sequenced repertoires came from samples collected on day 63 after the first injection. Cohort 1b enrolled around 23 adults aged 18-55 years at a single site in Boston, USA, between 29 July and 7 August 2020. As a vaccine, Ad26.COV2.S was a replication-incompetent adenovirus type 26 vector that expressed a prefusion-stabilized SARS-CoV-2 spike protein derived from the original Wuhan strain.

The input for sequencing was peripheral blood, taken in a trial of Ad26.COV2.S vaccine versus placebo. Recombination linked TRBV11-2 to TRBJ2-2; the D segment may tentatively be TRBD1 or TRBD2, each giving 5 matched bases. The TCR was taken from a person aged 18-65 years who received the Ad26.COV2.S COVID-19 vaccine or a placebo. The DNA reads as follows: TGTGCCAGCAGCCCCTGGGGGACCGGGGAGCTGTTTTTT. This sequence encodes CASSPWGTGELFF.